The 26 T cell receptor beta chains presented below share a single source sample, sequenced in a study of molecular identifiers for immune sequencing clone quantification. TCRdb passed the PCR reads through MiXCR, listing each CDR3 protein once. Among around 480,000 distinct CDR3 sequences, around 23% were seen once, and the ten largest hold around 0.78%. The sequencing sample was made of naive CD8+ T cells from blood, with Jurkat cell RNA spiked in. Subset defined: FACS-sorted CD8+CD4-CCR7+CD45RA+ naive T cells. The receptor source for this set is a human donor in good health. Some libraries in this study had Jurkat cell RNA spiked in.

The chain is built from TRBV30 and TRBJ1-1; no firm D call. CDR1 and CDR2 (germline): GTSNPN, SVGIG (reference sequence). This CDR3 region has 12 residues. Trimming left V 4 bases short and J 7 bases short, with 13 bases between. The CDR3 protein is CAWNSLSSEAFF. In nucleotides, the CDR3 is TGTGCCTGGAATAGCCTAAGTAGTGAAGCTTTCTTT.

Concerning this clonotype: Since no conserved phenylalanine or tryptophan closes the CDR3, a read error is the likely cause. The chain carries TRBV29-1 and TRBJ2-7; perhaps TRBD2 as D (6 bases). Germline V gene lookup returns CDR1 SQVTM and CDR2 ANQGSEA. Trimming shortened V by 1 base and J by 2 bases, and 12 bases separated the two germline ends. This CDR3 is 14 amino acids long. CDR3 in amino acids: CSVEGAGLPYEQYS. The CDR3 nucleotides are TGCAGCGTTGAAGGGGCGGGACTTCCCTACGAGCAGTACTCC.

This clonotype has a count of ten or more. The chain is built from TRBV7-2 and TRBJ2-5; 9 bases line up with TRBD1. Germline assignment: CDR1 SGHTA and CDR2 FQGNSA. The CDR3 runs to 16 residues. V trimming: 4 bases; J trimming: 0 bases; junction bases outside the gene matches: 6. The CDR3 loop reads CASSSGTGSYQETQYF. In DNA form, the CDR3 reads TGTGCCAGCAGCTCCGGGACAGGGTCGTACCAAGAGACCCAGTACTTC.

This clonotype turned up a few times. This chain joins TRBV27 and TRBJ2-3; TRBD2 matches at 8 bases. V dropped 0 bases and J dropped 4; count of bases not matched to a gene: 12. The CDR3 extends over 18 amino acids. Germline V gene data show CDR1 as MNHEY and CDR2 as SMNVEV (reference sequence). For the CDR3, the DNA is TGTGCCAGCAGTTTATCGGCTGTAGCGGGGCACGGGGCAGATACGCAGTATTTT. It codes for CASSLSAVAGHGADTQYF.

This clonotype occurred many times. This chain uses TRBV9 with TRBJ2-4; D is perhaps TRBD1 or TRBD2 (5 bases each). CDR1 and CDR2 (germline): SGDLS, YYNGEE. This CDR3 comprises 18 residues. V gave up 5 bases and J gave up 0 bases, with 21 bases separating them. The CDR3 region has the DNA TGTGCCAGCAGATTCCGGGACCCAAGAGATCTAGCCAAAAACATTCAGTACTTC. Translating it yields CASRFRDPRDLAKNIQYF.

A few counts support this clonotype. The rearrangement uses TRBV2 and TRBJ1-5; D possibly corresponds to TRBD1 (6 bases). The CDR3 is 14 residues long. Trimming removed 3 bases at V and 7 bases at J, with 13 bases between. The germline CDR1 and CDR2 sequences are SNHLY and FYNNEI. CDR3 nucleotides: TGTGCCAGCAGTGAGTACAGGGCGACACAGCCCCAGCATTTT. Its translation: CASSEYRATQPQHF.

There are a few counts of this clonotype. CDR3 in amino acids: CASSQWTAPNMNTEAFF. The CDR3 DNA reads TGTGCCAGCAGCCAATGGACGGCCCCTAACATGAACACTGAAGCTTTCTTT. The V gene is TRBV6-5, the J gene TRBJ1-1; D call uncertain. Trimming took 6 bases from V and 0 from J, leaving 20 bases between them. Looked up from germline, CDR1 is MNHEY and CDR2 is SVGAGI. The CDR3 extends over 17 amino acids.

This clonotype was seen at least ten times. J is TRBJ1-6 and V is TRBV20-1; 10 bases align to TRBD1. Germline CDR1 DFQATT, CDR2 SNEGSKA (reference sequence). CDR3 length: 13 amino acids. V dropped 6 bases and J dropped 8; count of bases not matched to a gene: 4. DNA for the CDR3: TGCAGTGCCGGGACAGGGGATTATTCACCCCTCCACTTT. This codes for CSAGTGDYSPLHF.

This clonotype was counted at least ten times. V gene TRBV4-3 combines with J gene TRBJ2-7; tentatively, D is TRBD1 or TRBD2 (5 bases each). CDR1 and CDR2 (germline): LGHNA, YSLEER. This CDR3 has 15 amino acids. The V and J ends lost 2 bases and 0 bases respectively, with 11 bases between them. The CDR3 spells CASSQQRGVSYEQYF. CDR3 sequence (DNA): TGCGCCAGCAGCCAACAGCGAGGGGTCTCCTACGAGCAGTACTTC.

The CDR3 here is CASSQDFGGGNTGELFF. CDR3 nucleotide sequence: TGTGCCAGCAGCCAAGATTTCGGGGGGGGCAACACCGGGGAGCTGTTTTTT. V gene TRBV14 combines with J gene TRBJ2-2, with 8 bases fitting TRBD2. The CDR3 length is 17 residues. V gave up 0 bases and J gave up 2 bases; unmatched junction bases: 5. Germline loops: CDR1 SGHDN, CDR2 FVKESK. The full variable domain, with the rest looked up from reference TRBV14 and TRBJ2-2, is EAGVTQFPSHSVIEKGQTVTLRCDPISGHDNLYWYRRVMGKEIKFLLHFVKESKQDESGMPNNRFLAERTGGTYSTLKVQPAELEDSGVYFCASSQDFGGGNTGELFFGEGSRLTVL.

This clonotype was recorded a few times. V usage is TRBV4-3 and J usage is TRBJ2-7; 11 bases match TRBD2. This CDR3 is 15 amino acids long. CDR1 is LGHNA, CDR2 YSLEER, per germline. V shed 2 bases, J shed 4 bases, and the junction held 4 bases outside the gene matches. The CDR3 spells CASSQSSSGGYEQYF. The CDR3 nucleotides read TGCGCCAGCAGCCAAAGCTCTAGCGGGGGGTACGAGCAGTACTTC.

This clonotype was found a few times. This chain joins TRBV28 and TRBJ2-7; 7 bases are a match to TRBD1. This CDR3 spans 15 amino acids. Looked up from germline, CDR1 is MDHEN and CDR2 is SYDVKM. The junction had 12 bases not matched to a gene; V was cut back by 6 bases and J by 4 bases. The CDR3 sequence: CASSLPTGTAYEQYF. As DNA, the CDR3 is TGTGCCAGCAGCTTACCGACCGGGACAGCTTACGAGCAGTACTTC.

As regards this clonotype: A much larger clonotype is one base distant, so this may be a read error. The CDR3 loop reads CASRGGHGAFF. For the CDR3, the DNA is TGTGCCAGCAGGGGGGGGCATGGAGCTTTCTTT. The V call is TRBV27, the J call TRBJ1-1; TRBD1 is a possible D gene (6 bases). Germline values: CDR1 MNHEY, CDR2 SMNVEV (reference sequence). V was trimmed by 6 bases and J by 10 bases, leaving 12 bases between them. The CDR3 loop spans 11 amino acids.

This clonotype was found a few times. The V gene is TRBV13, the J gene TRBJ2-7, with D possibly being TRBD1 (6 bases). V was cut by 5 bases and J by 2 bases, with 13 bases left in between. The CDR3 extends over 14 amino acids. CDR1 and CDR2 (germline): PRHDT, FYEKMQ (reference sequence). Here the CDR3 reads CASSRRDTTYEQYF. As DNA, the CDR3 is TGTGCCAGCAGCCGACGGGACACCACCTACGAGCAGTACTTC.

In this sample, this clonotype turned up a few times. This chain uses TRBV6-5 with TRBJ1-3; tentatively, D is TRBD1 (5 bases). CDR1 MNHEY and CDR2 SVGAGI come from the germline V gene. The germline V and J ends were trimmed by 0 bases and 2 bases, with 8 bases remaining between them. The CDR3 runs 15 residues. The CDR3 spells CASSYSQGPGNTIYF. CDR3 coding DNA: TGTGCCAGCAGTTACTCGCAGGGCCCTGGAAACACCATATATTTT.

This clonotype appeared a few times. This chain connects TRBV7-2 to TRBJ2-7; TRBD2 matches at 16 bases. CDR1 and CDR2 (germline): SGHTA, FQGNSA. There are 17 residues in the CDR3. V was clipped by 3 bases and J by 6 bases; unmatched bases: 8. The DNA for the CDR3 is TGTGCCAGCAGCTTCACAGGGACTAGCGGGGGGGCGGTCGAGCAGTACTTC. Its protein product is CASSFTGTSGGAVEQYF.

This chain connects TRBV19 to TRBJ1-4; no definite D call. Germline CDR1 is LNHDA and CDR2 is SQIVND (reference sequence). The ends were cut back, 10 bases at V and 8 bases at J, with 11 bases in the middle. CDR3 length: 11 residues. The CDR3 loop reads CATGEWEKLFF. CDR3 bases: TGTGCCACCGGAGAGTGGGAAAAACTGTTTTTT.

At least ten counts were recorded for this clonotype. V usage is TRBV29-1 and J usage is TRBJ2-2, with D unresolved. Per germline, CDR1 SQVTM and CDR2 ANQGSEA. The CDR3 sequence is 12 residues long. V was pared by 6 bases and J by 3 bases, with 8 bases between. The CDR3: CSVLQYTGELFF. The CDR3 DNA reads TGCAGCGTGCTTCAGTACACCGGGGAGCTGTTTTTT.

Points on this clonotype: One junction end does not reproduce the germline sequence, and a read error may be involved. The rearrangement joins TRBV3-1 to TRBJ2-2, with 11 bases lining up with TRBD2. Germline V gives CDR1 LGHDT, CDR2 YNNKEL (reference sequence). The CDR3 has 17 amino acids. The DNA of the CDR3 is TGTGCCAGCAGCCAACTAGCGGGAGGATCTTTTGTCGGGGAGCTGCTTTTT. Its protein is CASSQLAGGSFVGELLF.

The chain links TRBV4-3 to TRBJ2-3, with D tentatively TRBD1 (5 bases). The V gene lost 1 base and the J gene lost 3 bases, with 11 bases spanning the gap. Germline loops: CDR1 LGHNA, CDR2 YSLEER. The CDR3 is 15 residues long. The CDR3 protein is CASSQGRETTDTQYF. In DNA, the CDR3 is TGCGCCAGCAGCCAAGGCAGGGAAACGACAGATACGCAGTATTTT.

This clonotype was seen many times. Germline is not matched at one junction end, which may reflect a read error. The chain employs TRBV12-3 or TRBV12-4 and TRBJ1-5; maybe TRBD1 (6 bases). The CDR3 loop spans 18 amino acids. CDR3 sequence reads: CASSLGGQVVYSNQPQHF. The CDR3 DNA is TGTGCCAGCAGCTTAGGGGGACAAGTAGTTTATAGCAATCAGCCCCAGCATTTT.

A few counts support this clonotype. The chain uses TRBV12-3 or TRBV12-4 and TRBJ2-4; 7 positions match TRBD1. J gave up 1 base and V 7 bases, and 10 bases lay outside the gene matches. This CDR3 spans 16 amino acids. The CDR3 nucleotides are TGTGCCAGCACCCCTGACAGGGATCGGGCCAAAAACATTCAGTACTTC. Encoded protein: CASTPDRDRAKNIQYF.

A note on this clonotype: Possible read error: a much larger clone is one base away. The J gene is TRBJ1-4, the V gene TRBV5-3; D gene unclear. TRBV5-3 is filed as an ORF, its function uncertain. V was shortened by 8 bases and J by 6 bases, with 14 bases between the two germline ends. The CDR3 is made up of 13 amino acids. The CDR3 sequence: CASGPGLDEKLFF. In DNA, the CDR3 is TGTGCCAGCGGCCCCGGCCTTGATGAAAAACTGTTTTTT.

Written as DNA, the CDR3 is TGTGCCACCAGTGACACCGGGACCGCGCAGCCCCAGCATTTT. As protein: CATSDTGTAQPQHF. The chain has TRBV24-1 and TRBJ1-5; D perhaps matches TRBD1 (5 bases). The germline gives CDR1 KGHDR, CDR2 SFDVKD. V was cut by 4 bases and J by 7 bases, with 13 bases left in between. The CDR3 runs 14 residues.

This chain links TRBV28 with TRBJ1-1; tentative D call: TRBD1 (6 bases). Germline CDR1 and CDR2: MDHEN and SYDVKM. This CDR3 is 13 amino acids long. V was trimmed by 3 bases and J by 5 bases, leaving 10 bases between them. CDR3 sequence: CASSFTGFTEAFF. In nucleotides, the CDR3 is TGTGCCAGCAGTTTTACAGGGTTTACTGAAGCTTTCTTT.

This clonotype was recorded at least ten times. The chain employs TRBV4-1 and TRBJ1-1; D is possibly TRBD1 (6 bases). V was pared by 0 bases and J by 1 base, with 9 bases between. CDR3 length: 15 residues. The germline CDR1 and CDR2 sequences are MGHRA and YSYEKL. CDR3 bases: TGCGCCAGCAGCCAAGACCGGACAGCGAACACTGAAGCTTTCTTT. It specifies CASSQDRTANTEAFF.